Presented here are 27 T cell receptor beta chains from one specimen sequenced in a study of CD8 T cells in ankylosing spondylitis. TCRdb re-called the 5' RACE reads with MiXCR, one entry per CDR3 protein. The sample shows approximately 250,000 distinct CDR3 sequences, about 30% of them seen only once. The sequencing sample was made of blood, either unsorted or a sorted T cell fraction (not recorded which). These receptors originate from a male donor with ankylosing spondylitis or in good health (not recorded which).

The chain's CDR3 is CASRGEYEQYF. The CDR3 bases are TGTGCCAGCCGAGGGGAGTACGAGCAGTACTTC. This chain joins TRBV6-1 and TRBJ2-7; D could derive from TRBD1 or TRBD2 (5 bases each). Germline lookup yields CDR1 MNHNS and CDR2 SASEGT. Trimming cost V 8 bases and J 4 bases, with 9 bases left between them. The CDR3 contains 11 residues.

This clonotype was seen a handful of times. J is TRBJ2-3 and V is TRBV10-3, with 14 bases identical to TRBD2. V trimming: 5 bases; J trimming: 7 bases; junction bases outside the gene matches: 11. The CDR3 covers 17 residues. The germline CDR1 and CDR2 sequences are ENHRY and SYGVKD. The CDR3 nucleotides are TGTGCCATCAGTCTGCCGACTAGCGGGGGGGGGCAATATACGCAGTATTTT. Protein sequence: CAISLPTSGGGQYTQYF.

This clonotype was seen a handful of times. CDR3 in amino acids: CASRPGGLYGYTF. The CDR3 nucleotides read TGTGCCAGCAGACCAGGGGGCCTCTATGGCTACACCTTC. This chain connects TRBV4-2 to TRBJ1-2, with 8 bases that match TRBD1. The CDR3 contains 13 residues. The V segment lost 6 bases and the J segment 4 bases; nucleotides outside the gene matches: 4. CDR1 and CDR2 (germline): LGHNA, YNFKEQ.

The CDR3 DNA reads as TGTGCCAGCAGGGGCCTCTGGGGCCGGAACACCGGGGAGCTGTTTTTT. Translation gives CASRGLWGRNTGELFF. V and J are TRBV6-1 and TRBJ2-2, with a tentative D call TRBD1 (5 bases). In germline, CDR1 is MNHNS, CDR2 SASEGT. The length of the CDR3 is 16 residues. The ends were cut back, 6 bases at V and 1 base at J, with 15 bases in the middle.

This clonotype was seen a handful of times. The rearrangement uses TRBV20-1 and TRBJ2-5; 10 positions match TRBD2. J gave up 7 bases and V 1 base, and 12 bases lay outside the gene matches. The CDR3 loop spans 16 amino acids. The germline V gene has CDR1 DFQATT and CDR2 SNEGSKA (reference sequence). The CDR3 reads CSARVQPSGGSRTQYF. The CDR3 nucleotides are TGCAGTGCTAGAGTTCAACCTAGCGGGGGAAGTAGGACCCAGTACTTC.

This sequence joins TRBV7-8 and TRBJ2-1, with D perhaps matching TRBD1 (5 bases). Trimming pared 5 bases from V and 7 bases from J, leaving 18 bases between. This CDR3 comprises 15 residues. CDR1 and CDR2 from the germline V gene are SGHVS and FQNEAQ. CDR3 residues: CASSAWVTELNEQFF. Written as DNA, the CDR3 is TGTGCCAGCAGCGCTTGGGTGACAGAACTAAATGAGCAGTTCTTC.

The chain joins TRBV5-5 to TRBJ1-4, with D possibly matching TRBD1 (5 bases). CDR1 is SGHKS, CDR2 YYEKEE, per germline (reference sequence). V shed 3 bases and J shed 7 bases, with 10 bases lying between them. The CDR3 covers 13 residues. The CDR3 spells CASSSGRGEKLFF. For the CDR3, the DNA is TGTGCCAGCAGCTCGGGGCGGGGTGAAAAACTGTTTTTT.

The chain employs TRBV5-1 and TRBJ2-1; 10 bases fit TRBD1. The CDR3 runs 14 residues. Per the germline V gene, CDR1 is SGHRS and CDR2 is YFSETQ. With 4 bases clipped from V and 6 bases from J, the junction kept 4 bases outside the gene matches. The CDR3 loop is CASSLRDRGNEQFF. CDR3 nucleotide sequence: TGCGCCAGCAGCCTCCGGGACAGGGGCAATGAGCAGTTCTTC.

As regards this clonotype: One end of the junction fails to match germline, which may point to a read error. Here the CDR3 reads CASSEDRGGHTEAFF. The DNA of the CDR3 is TGTGCCAGCAGCGAAGACAGGGGTGGTCACACTGAAGCTTTCTTT. This chain joins TRBV3-1 and TRBJ1-1; 8 nucleotides agree with TRBD1. This CDR3 is 15 amino acids long. CDR1 and CDR2 (germline): LGHDT, YNNKEL (reference sequence).

This clonotype was found a few times. The J gene is TRBJ1-1, the V gene TRBV29-1, with TRBD1 matching 7 bases. Germline trimming cut 3 bases from V and 0 bases from J; bases unmatched to any gene: 7. The CDR3 runs to 15 residues. Germline CDR1 reads SQVTM; CDR2 reads ANQGSEA. The CDR3 sequence is CSVDRGLSMNTEAFF. The CDR3 bases are TGCAGCGTTGATAGGGGGCTGAGCATGAACACTGAAGCTTTCTTT.

There are a few counts of this clonotype. The chain uses TRBV5-6 and TRBJ2-7; D unclear. V shed 4 bases and J shed 8 bases, with 19 bases lying between them. Germline V gives CDR1 SGHDT, CDR2 YYEEEE. The CDR3 consists of 14 residues. CDR3 nucleotide sequence: TGTGCCAGCAGCCGTGCCGGAGCATCGGCGAAGCAGTACTTC. Its protein is CASSRAGASAKQYF. Full variable domain (rest looked up from reference TRBV5-6 and TRBJ2-7): DAGVTQSPTHLIKTRGQQVTLRCSPKSGHDTVSWYQQALGQGPQFIFQYYEEEERQRGNFPDRFSGHQFPNYSSELNVNALLLGDSALYLCASSRAGASAKQYFGPGTRLTVT.

The V call is TRBV4-2, the J call TRBJ1-2; the D gene is possibly TRBD1 (6 bases). Trimming removed 0 bases from V and 5 bases from J, with 28 bases in between. The CDR3 spans 20 residues. Per germline, CDR1 LGHNA and CDR2 YNFKEQ. This CDR3 reads CASSQESGTLGGVLVYGYTF. CDR3 nucleotides: TGTGCCAGCAGCCAAGAATCGGGGACATTAGGAGGAGTGCTCGTTTATGGCTACACCTTC.

The chain carries TRBV9 and TRBJ2-3; D tentatively fits TRBD1 or TRBD2 (6 bases each). Deletions cut 0 bases from V and 6 bases from J, with 14 bases between. CDR1 SGDLS and CDR2 YYNGEE come from the germline V gene. The CDR3 loop spans 15 amino acids. The CDR3 sequence is CASSVGRGDEDTQYF. The CDR3 nucleotides read TGTGCCAGCAGCGTAGGAAGGGGGGATGAGGATACGCAGTATTTT.

The chain joins TRBV7-9 to TRBJ2-5; a possible D gene is TRBD1 (6 bases). V dropped 3 bases and J dropped 0 bases, with 17 bases sitting between them. CDR1 SEHNR and CDR2 FQNEAQ come from the germline V gene (reference sequence). The length of the CDR3 is 17 residues. The DNA of the CDR3 is TGTGCCAGCAGCTTGTCAGGTACAGGGAGAGACCAAGAGACCCAGTACTTC. Translating it yields CASSLSGTGRDQETQYF.

The chain couples TRBV12-3 or TRBV12-4 to TRBJ2-7, with D maybe TRBD1 (6 bases). CDR3 length: 14 residues. Trimming stripped 5 bases from V and 6 bases from J, with 17 bases between. CDR3 nucleotides: TGTGCCAGCAGTACAAACAGGGTCTTTGGCGAGCAGTACTTC. Protein sequence: CASSTNRVFGEQYF.

The chain employs TRBV7-6 and TRBJ2-3; no firm D call. Germline-derived CDR1 and CDR2 are SGHVS and FNYEAQ. The CDR3 sequence is 16 residues long. Trimming left V 1 base short and J 4 bases short, with 15 bases between. DNA for the CDR3: TGTGCCAGCAGCTTAGGTTTTCCGGTCTCTTCAGATACGCAGTATTTT. Its protein is CASSLGFPVSSDTQYF.

This clonotype was seen only once. Its ends do not fully match the called genes, so a read error is possible. The gene calls are TRBV20-1 and TRBJ2-7, with 9 bases identical to TRBD1. CDR1 is DFQATT and CDR2 is SNEGSKA in the germline V gene (reference sequence). The CDR3 loop spans 18 amino acids. The CDR3 region has the DNA TGCTGTGCTAGAAAGACAGGGGGACCTCCGAGAAACTCCTACGAGCAGTACTTC. Its translation is CCARKTGGPPRNSYEQYF.

The chain uses TRBV12-3 or TRBV12-4 and TRBJ2-7; D uncertain. Between the trimmed V and J ends, which lost 6 bases and 4 bases, there was a span of 10 bases. CDR3 length: 12 residues. In nucleotides, the CDR3 is TGTGCCAGCAGCCCCGGAAAGTACGAGCAGTACTTC. Amino acid sequence: CASSPGKYEQYF.

The rearrangement links TRBV6-2 or TRBV6-3 to TRBJ2-7, with D perhaps matching TRBD1 or TRBD2 (5 bases each). From germline, CDR1 is MNHEY and CDR2 SVGEGT. CDR3 length: 17 residues. V was pared by 2 bases and J by 3 bases, with 20 bases between. For the CDR3, the DNA is TGTGCCAGCAGTTACGTGCGAGGGGCCGCAAGGAACTACGAGCAGTACTTC. This codes for CASSYVRGAARNYEQYF.

Only a few counts were recorded for this clonotype. This sequence joins TRBV29-1 and TRBJ2-7, with 7 nucleotides matching TRBD1. After removal of 5 bases from V and 1 base from J, the junction contained 2 bases not matched to a gene. The germline CDR1 and CDR2 sequences are SQVTM and ANQGSEA. The CDR3 runs 12 residues. CDR3 residues: CSVQGESYEQYF. DNA for the CDR3: TGCAGCGTTCAGGGGGAATCCTACGAGCAGTACTTC.

This chain connects TRBV5-1 to TRBJ2-3; D tentatively reads TRBD1 or TRBD2 (5 bases each). With 0 bases removed from V and 1 base from J, the gap between germline ends came to 12 bases. The germline V gene has CDR1 SGHRS and CDR2 YFSETQ. The CDR3 spans 16 residues. In DNA, the CDR3 is TGCGCCAGCAGCTTGGTAATGGGGGATGGCACAGATACGCAGTATTTT. Its translation: CASSLVMGDGTDTQYF. Full variable domain (missing parts from reference TRBV5-1 and TRBJ2-3): KAGVTQTPRYLIKTRGQQVTLSCSPISGHRSVSWYQQTPGQGLQFLFEYFSETQRNKGNFPGRFSGRQFSNSRSEMNVSTLELGDSALYLCASSLVMGDGTDTQYFGPGTRLTVL.

This clonotype showed up just once. The CDR3 sequence is CASSVTSGGPTREQYF. The CDR3 DNA reads TGTGCCAGCAGCGTGACTAGCGGGGGGCCTACACGCGAGCAGTACTTC. The chain recombines TRBV5-6 with TRBJ2-7, with TRBD2 matching 13 bases. The CDR3 has 16 amino acids. After removal of 4 bases from V and 6 bases from J, the junction contained 10 bases not matched to a gene. Germline CDR1 is SGHDT and CDR2 is YYEEEE.

The gene calls are TRBV20-1 and TRBJ2-7, with TRBD2 matching 16 bases. The J segment lost 5 bases and the V segment lost 6 bases, leaving 13 bases of the junction unmatched. Germline V gene sequence: CDR1 DFQATT, CDR2 SNEGSKA (reference sequence). The CDR3 contains 17 residues. Here the CDR3 reads CSAAGTSGGGLWNEQYF. CDR3 in DNA: TGCAGTGCGGCCGGGACTAGCGGGGGGGGCCTCTGGAACGAGCAGTACTTC.

The chain couples TRBV5-1 to TRBJ2-5; possibly TRBD1 or TRBD2 for D (5 bases each). The V and J ends lost 3 bases and 4 bases respectively, with 10 bases between them. The germline gives CDR1 SGHRS, CDR2 YFSETQ. This CDR3 has 13 amino acids. CDR3 sequence reads: CASSWGPLETQYF. The CDR3 DNA is TGCGCCAGCAGCTGGGGACCTCTAGAGACCCAGTACTTC.

This clonotype occurred many times. The chain couples TRBV4-2 to TRBJ2-1, with 14 bases that match TRBD2. V dropped 3 bases and J dropped 4; count of bases not matched to a gene: 11. Germline V gene data show CDR1 as LGHNA and CDR2 as YNFKEQ. The CDR3 consists of 19 residues. CDR3 sequence (DNA): TGTGCCAGCAGCCAGTTCGGACTAGCGGGGGGTCCGAAATACAATGAGCAGTTCTTC. Protein: CASSQFGLAGGPKYNEQFF.

The chain recombines TRBV20-1 with TRBJ2-1, with D hard to call. The ends were cut back, 1 base at V and 8 bases at J, with 9 bases in the middle. Germline CDR1 DFQATT, CDR2 SNEGSKA (reference sequence). This CDR3 contains 12 residues. CDR3 in DNA: TGCAGTGCTAGAGTACGGGCGTATGAGCAGTTCTTC. This sequence encodes CSARVRAYEQFF.

This clonotype was counted between two and nine times. This sequence joins TRBV7-8 and TRBJ1-6; a weak D match, TRBD1 (5 bases). This CDR3 is built from 17 residues. Trimming pared 7 bases from V and 0 bases from J, leaving 16 bases between. Germline V gene data show CDR1 as SGHVS and CDR2 as FQNEAQ. CDR3 bases: TGTGCCAGCAACATGGGGGGACGGAGCTCCTATAATTCACCCCTCCACTTT. Translating gives CASNMGGRSSYNSPLHF.